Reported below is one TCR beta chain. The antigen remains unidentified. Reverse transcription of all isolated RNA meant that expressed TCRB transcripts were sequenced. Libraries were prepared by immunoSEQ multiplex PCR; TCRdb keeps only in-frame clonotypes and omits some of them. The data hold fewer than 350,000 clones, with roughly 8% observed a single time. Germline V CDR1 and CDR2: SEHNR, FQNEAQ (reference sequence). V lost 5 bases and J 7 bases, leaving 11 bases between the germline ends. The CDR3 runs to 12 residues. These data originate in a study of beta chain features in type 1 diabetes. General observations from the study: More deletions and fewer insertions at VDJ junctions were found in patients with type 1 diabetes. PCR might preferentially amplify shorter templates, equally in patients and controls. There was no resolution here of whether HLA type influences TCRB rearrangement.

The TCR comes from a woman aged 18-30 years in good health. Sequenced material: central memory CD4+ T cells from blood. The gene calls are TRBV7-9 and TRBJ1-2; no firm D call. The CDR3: CASSPQVGGYTF. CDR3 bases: TGTGCCAGCAGCCCCCAGGTCGGTGGCTACACCTTC.